This T cell receptor beta chain appears in the sequencing data of a study of blood T cell repertoires in COVID-19 (dated by TCRdb to between 2020 and 2021). Regarding the complete study: Samples covering the acute and convalescent phases of COVID-19 were provided by collaborators in the United States, Italy and Spain. A freely available public database, intended as a resource for researchers studying the immune response to SARS-CoV-2, is where the repertoires were released. A de-identified subject ID, COVID-19 status, age in years and sex were almost always included in the sample metadata. Subjects who had been exposed to COVID-19, were actively infected with it, or had recovered from it provided the deeply sampled blood TCRbeta repertoires that made up the dataset. Where available, HLA class I and class II types were obtained from metadata supplied by the sample provider rather than from assay-based typing. The material from the prospective study consisted of cDNA or gDNA derived from T cells, B-cell-depleted T cells, or PBMCs. Samples were obtained from the ongoing ImmuneRACE study (first 160 participants) and from approximately 1,200 subjects provided by 6 global collaborators. The research as a whole found: The amount of clinical and demographic metadata varied by source and participant and was provided uncurated.

With respect to this clone: Its recognized antigen is unknown. One base away there is no much larger clone; base qualities are not given.

TCRbeta CDR3 regions were amplified from genomic DNA using the immunoSEQ Assay, a bias-controlled multiplex PCR. Regarding the original processing steps: The number of nucleated cells in each sample was estimated from the amplification of reference gene primers within the assay. To quantify the absolute abundance of each unique TCRbeta CDR3 rearrangement, sequence reads were collapsed and filtered. For each sample, productive Simpson clonality was calculated as the square root of Simpson's diversity index over productive rearrangements. Held by TCRdb, this immuneACCESS table contains in-frame sequences only and omits some clones. Under half of the omission traces to an unresolved V gene where checked; the cause of the rest is unknown. V and J calls and clone size come straight from that table; D and trimming were deduced from the DNA. Counted in this sample were around 120,000 clones; around 79% of them appeared once. The ten most abundant clones make up roughly 2% of the sample.

CDR1 and CDR2 are read off the germline V gene as MNHNS and SASEGT. Germline trimming: 1 base from V, 3 bases from J; junction bases outside gene matches: 7. Spanning cysteine to phenylalanine, the CDR3 consists of 16 amino acids. CDR3 DNA only is kept here, 48 bases in frame from base 1. Collaborating institutions collected whole blood in K2EDTA tubes following their own protocols. For TCRbeta analysis, collaborators shipped samples as frozen whole blood, isolated PBMCs, or DNA extracted from either of those sample types. Recombination linked TRBV6-1 to TRBJ1-1, with TRBD1 matching 8 junction bases. The sequence was obtained from a man aged 70-80 years with acute or convalescent COVID-19. Sequencing was done on a sample of peripheral blood. For the CDR3, the sequence is CASSEGQGARDTEAFF. The base sequence is TGTGCCAGCAGTGAAGGGCAGGGGGCGCGGGACACTGAAGCTTTCTTT.